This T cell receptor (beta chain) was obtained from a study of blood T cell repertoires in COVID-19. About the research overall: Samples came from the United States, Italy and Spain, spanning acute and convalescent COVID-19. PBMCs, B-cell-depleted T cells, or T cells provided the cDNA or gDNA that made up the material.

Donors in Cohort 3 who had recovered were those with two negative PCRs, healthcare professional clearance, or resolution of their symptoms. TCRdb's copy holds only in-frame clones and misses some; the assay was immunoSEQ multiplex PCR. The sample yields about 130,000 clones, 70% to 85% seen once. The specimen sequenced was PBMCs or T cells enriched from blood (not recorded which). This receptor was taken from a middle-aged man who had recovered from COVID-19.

CDR3 DNA sequence: TGTGCCAGCAGCGTCGACAGGGGCAATGAGCAGTTCTTC. This codes for CASSVDRGNEQFF. This sequence joins TRBV7-2 and TRBJ2-1; 8 nucleotides agree with TRBD1. The germline CDR1 and CDR2 sequences are SGHTA and FQGNSA. This CDR3 comprises 13 residues. The V gene end was trimmed by 5 bases and the J gene end by 6 bases; junction bases not matched to a gene: 3.